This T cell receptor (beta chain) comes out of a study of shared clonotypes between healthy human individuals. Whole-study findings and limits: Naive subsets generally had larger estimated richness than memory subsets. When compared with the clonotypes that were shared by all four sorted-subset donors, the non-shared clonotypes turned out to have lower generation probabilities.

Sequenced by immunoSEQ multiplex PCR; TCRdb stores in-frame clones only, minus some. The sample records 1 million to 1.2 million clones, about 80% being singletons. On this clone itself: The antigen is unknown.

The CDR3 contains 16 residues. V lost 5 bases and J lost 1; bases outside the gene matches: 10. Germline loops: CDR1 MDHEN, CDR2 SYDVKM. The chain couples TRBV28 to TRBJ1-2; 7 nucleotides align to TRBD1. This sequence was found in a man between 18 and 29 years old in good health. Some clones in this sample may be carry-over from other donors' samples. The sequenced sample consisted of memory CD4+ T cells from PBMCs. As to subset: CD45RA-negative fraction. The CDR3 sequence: CASSPSGQGVNYGYTF. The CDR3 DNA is TGTGCCAGCAGTCCATCTGGGCAGGGGGTTAACTATGGCTACACCTTC.